The rows below give T cell receptor beta chains drawn from one sample of a study of blood T cell repertoires in COVID-19. The data were produced by immunoSEQ multiplex PCR, yet TCRdb's version contains in-frame clones alone and is incomplete. The sample consists of roughly 250,000 clones, 83% of them appearing once. Sequencing used peripheral blood. These receptors originate from a human donor in a cohort sampled during active COVID-19. Both conserved end residues are part of each CDR3. The D gene is left open where the match is weak. Where a row states a size, it is once, few, many or the class of an expanded clone; other rows omit it.

abundance,v_gene,d_gene,j_gene,CDR3aa,CDR3nt
NA,TRBV28,NA,TRBJ1-1,CASSLMGGTAFF,TGTGCCAGCAGCCTGATGGGGGGAACGGCTTTCTTT
many,TRBV28,TRBD1,TRBJ1-5,CASNSGTGAVQPQHF,TGTGCCAGCAATTCCGGGACAGGGGCGGTTCAGCCCCAGCATTTT
NA,TRBV10-3,TRBD1,TRBJ2-2,CATGTGTGITGELFF,TGTGCCACCGGAACCGGGACAGGGATCACCGGGGAGCTGTTTTTT
NA,TRBV7-6,NA,TRBJ1-6,CASSLGANSPLHF,TGTGCCAGCAGCTTAGGCGCCAATTCACCCCTCCACTTT
NA,TRBV5-1,TRBD1,TRBJ2-7,CASSLDGTGSYEQYF,TGCGCCAGCAGCTTGGACGGGACAGGGTCCTACGAGCAGTACTTC
NA,TRBV25-1,TRBD1,TRBJ1-3,CASSGLGQGFSGNTIYF,TGTGCCAGCAGTGGACTAGGACAGGGCTTCTCTGGAAACACCATATATTTT
NA,TRBV5-1,TRBD1,TRBJ1-4,CASSTTGRQANEKLFF,TGCGCCAGCAGCACGACAGGGAGGCAGGCTAATGAAAAACTGTTTTTT
once,TRBV19,NA,TRBJ2-4,CASSNRQLAKNIQYF,TGTGCCAGTAGTAACCGACAGCTAGCCAAAAACATTCAGTACTTC
NA,TRBV11-1,TRBD2,TRBJ2-1,CASSPNEGLAGNEQFF,TGTGCCAGCAGCCCAAACGAGGGACTAGCGGGGAATGAGCAGTTCTTC
NA,TRBV7-3,TRBD1,TRBJ2-5,CASSSTGTGEETQYF,TGTGCCAGCAGCTCAACCGGGACAGGGGAAGAGACCCAGTACTTC
NA,TRBV19,TRBD2,TRBJ2-5,CASSIRGGEETQYF,TGTGCCAGTAGTATTCGGGGGGGCGAAGAGACCCAGTACTTC
once,TRBV7-3,NA,TRBJ1-2,CASSPGGTYGYTF,TGTGCCAGCAGTCCCGGCGGGACGTACGGCTACACCTTC
NA,TRBV28,NA,TRBJ2-2,CASSRAGQGNTGELFF,TGTGCCAGCAGTCGGGCGGGGCAGGGGAACACCGGGGAGCTGTTTTTT
NA,TRBV12-5,TRBD1,TRBJ1-5,CASGLRALWTGGYQPQHF,TGTGCTAGTGGTTTGCGGGCCCTTTGGACAGGGGGCTATCAGCCCCAGCATTTT
NA,TRBV28,TRBD1,TRBJ2-2,CASSPFTGTANTGELFF,TGTGCCAGCAGTCCTTTTACCGGGACAGCGAACACCGGGGAGCTGTTTTTT
NA,TRBV29-1,NA,TRBJ2-7,CSVYLSRQYF,TGCAGCGTTTACCTATCGAGACAGTACTTC
NA,TRBV5-1,TRBD1,TRBJ2-3,CASSPRTGGKSDTQYF,TGCGCCAGCAGCCCCCGGACAGGGGGCAAGTCAGATACGCAGTATTTT
NA,TRBV5-8,TRBD2,TRBJ2-2,CASRTGTRAGELFF,TGTGCCAGCAGAACCGGGACTAGAGCCGGGGAGCTGTTTTTT
NA,TRBV10-2,NA,TRBJ2-2,CASSAVSGGVLPGELFF,TGCGCCAGCAGTGCGGTTAGCGGCGGAGTTTTGCCCGGGGAGCTGTTTTTT
once,TRBV4-2,NA,TRBJ2-7,CASSQDYSSYEQYF,TGTGCCAGCAGCCAAGATTACAGCTCCTACGAGCAGTACTTC
NA,TRBV30,NA,TRBJ1-4,CAWSRTAQGEKLFF,TGTGCCTGGAGCCGGACAGCCCAAGGGGAAAAACTGTTTTTT
NA,TRBV3-1/TRBV3-2,NA,TRBJ2-5,CASSPSSETQYF,TGTGCCAGCAGCCCCTCTTCGGAGACCCAGTACTTC
NA,TRBV5-1,NA,TRBJ1-1,CASTVAGSSTEAFF,TGCGCCAGCACTGTTGCGGGGTCGAGCACTGAAGCTTTCTTT
once,TRBV4-2,TRBD2,TRBJ2-3,CASSQDQTSGPSTDTQYF,TGTGCCAGCAGCCAAGACCAGACTAGCGGGCCTAGCACAGATACGCAGTATTTT
once,TRBV20-1,TRBD2,TRBJ2-1,CSASNLAGGYNEQFF,TGCAGTGCCAGTAATCTAGCGGGAGGTTACAATGAGCAGTTCTTC
NA,TRBV28,NA,TRBJ1-2,CASSLSGRVREGYTF,TGTGCCAGCAGTTTATCGGGCAGGGTAAGGGAAGGCTACACCTTC
NA,TRBV10-3,TRBD1,TRBJ2-2,CAISTQGAENTGELFF,TGTGCCATCAGTACACAGGGGGCAGAGAACACCGGGGAGCTGTTTTTT
NA,TRBV11-1,TRBD1,TRBJ1-2,CASSSDRGDGYTF,TGTGCCAGCAGCTCAGACAGGGGTGATGGCTACACCTTC
many,TRBV19,NA,TRBJ1-6,CASSEGSNSPLHF,TGTGCCAGTAGTGAGGGAAGTAATTCACCCCTCCACTTT
NA,TRBV7-9,TRBD1,TRBJ2-1,CASSPGQGYPGEQFF,TGTGCCAGCAGCCCGGGACAGGGCTATCCGGGTGAGCAGTTCTTC
NA,TRBV18,NA,TRBJ1-1,CASSPRGGENTEAFF,TGTGCCAGCTCACCAAGGGGGGGAGAGAACACTGAAGCTTTCTTT
NA,TRBV29-1,TRBD1,TRBJ1-2,CSVQTGDYGYTF,TGCAGCGTCCAGACAGGGGACTATGGCTACACCTTC
NA,TRBV7-3,NA,TRBJ2-3,CASSWVPGQTDTQYF,TGTGCCAGCAGCTGGGTTCCGGGACAAACAGATACGCAGTATTTT
NA,TRBV29-1,TRBD2,TRBJ2-1,CSVEATSRRYNEQFF,TGCAGCGTTGAAGCGACTAGCCGACGCTACAATGAGCAGTTCTTC
once,TRBV15,NA,TRBJ2-2,CATSRGGWSSGELFF,TGTGCCACCAGCAGAGGAGGTTGGAGCAGCGGGGAGCTGTTTTTT
NA,TRBV27,NA,TRBJ2-2,CASSFQRAGELFF,TGTGCCAGCAGTTTTCAGCGAGCCGGGGAGCTGTTTTTT
few,TRBV12-3/TRBV12-4,NA,TRBJ2-7,CASSLALSTEQYF,TGTGCCAGCAGTTTAGCTCTTAGTACCGAGCAGTACTTC
NA,TRBV12-3/TRBV12-4,NA,TRBJ1-5,CASSLRLDQPQHF,TGTGCCAGCAGTTTACGTCTCGATCAGCCCCAGCATTTT
once,TRBV11-2,TRBD2,TRBJ2-5,CASSLEIGPRLARETQYF,TGTGCCAGCAGCTTAGAGATAGGACCACGACTAGCGAGAGAGACCCAGTACTTC
once,TRBV5-1,TRBD1,TRBJ2-7,CASSSGQGIHEQYF,TGCGCCAGCAGCTCGGGACAGGGGATACACGAGCAGTACTTC
NA,TRBV10-3,TRBD2,TRBJ2-3,CAISDSGGKSADTQYF,TGTGCCATCAGTGATAGCGGGGGGAAGTCCGCAGATACGCAGTATTTT
NA,TRBV18,NA,TRBJ1-3,CASSLQGRSGNTIYF,TGTGCCAGCTCTCTACAGGGACGCTCTGGAAACACCATATATTTT